Listed below are T cell receptor beta chains from one sample, sequenced in a study of CD8 T cells in Susac syndrome. TCRdb re-derived calls from the immunoSEQ multiplex PCR reads in MiXCR, one entry per CDR3 protein. This table holds fewer than 300,000 distinct CDR3 sequences, 70% to 90% found once. Sequencing was performed on CD8+ T cells from PBMCs. Every receptor here comes from a human donor with multiple sclerosis. CDR3s include the opening cysteine and the closing phenylalanine or tryptophan. Fields, in order: V gene, D gene, J gene, CDR3 protein, CDR3 DNA. D genes are given only for firm matches.

v_call: TRBV5-1
d_call: .
j_call: TRBJ1-5
cdr3_aa: CASSITTGPNQPQHF
cdr3_nt: TGCGCCAGCAGCATCACGACAGGACCCAATCAGCCCCAGCATTTT

v_call: TRBV9
d_call: .
j_call: TRBJ1-4
cdr3_aa: CASSVEQGSNEKLFF
cdr3_nt: TGTGCCAGCAGCGTGGAACAAGGCAGTAATGAAAAACTGTTTTTT

v_call: TRBV19
d_call: .
j_call: TRBJ1-1
cdr3_aa: CASRPRTHHTEAFF
cdr3_nt: TGTGCCAGTAGACCCCGGACACATCACACTGAAGCTTTCTTT

v_call: TRBV28
d_call: .
j_call: TRBJ2-7
cdr3_aa: CASSWSGAGEQYF
cdr3_nt: TGTGCCAGCAGTTGGTCGGGGGCGGGAGAGCAGTACTTC

v_call: TRBV6-5
d_call: TRBD2
j_call: TRBJ2-3
cdr3_aa: CASSYSTASGVSTDTQYF
cdr3_nt: TGTGCCAGCAGTTACTCGACGGCTAGCGGGGTGAGCACAGATACGCAGTATTTT

v_call: TRBV29-1
d_call: TRBD1
j_call: TRBJ1-4
cdr3_aa: CSVDTGQENEKLFF
cdr3_nt: TGCAGCGTTGACACTGGACAGGAGAATGAAAAACTGTTTTTT

v_call: TRBV27
d_call: TRBD1
j_call: TRBJ2-7
cdr3_aa: CASSLTGRFYEQYF
cdr3_nt: TGTGCCAGCAGTTTGACAGGGCGATTCTACGAGCAGTACTTC

v_call: TRBV28
d_call: TRBD1
j_call: TRBJ2-7
cdr3_aa: CASSPPRGRYEQYF
cdr3_nt: TGTGCCAGCAGTCCTCCGAGGGGGCGCTACGAGCAGTACTTC

v_call: TRBV12-3/TRBV12-4
d_call: .
j_call: TRBJ1-1
cdr3_aa: CASGFEGGEAFF
cdr3_nt: TGTGCCAGCGGGTTCGAAGGAGGGGAAGCTTTCTTT

v_call: TRBV28
d_call: .
j_call: TRBJ2-1
cdr3_aa: CASSNTGRYSHNEQFF
cdr3_nt: TGTGCCAGCAGTAATACAGGGAGGTACTCACACAATGAGCAGTTCTTC